This T cell receptor beta chain came from a study of T cell responses to AZD1222 COVID-19 vaccine. Study-level points and caveats: Mapped onto spike, vaccine-associated CD4 TCRs spanned it and were dominant at 160-218 and 743-854. Per reports, nearly half of all spike-specific TCRs target regions that are unmutated in variants.

Germline-derived CDR1 and CDR2 are LNHDA and SQIVND (reference sequence). The CDR3 consists of 16 residues. Trimming took 3 bases from V and 5 from J, leaving 20 bases between them. TCRdb keeps only in-frame clones here, not all; method: immunoSEQ multiplex PCR. The repertoire holds some 150,000 clones, with about 92% as singletons. This clone is a singleton in its sample. What it binds is not known. The chain is built from TRBV19 and TRBJ2-7; the D gene is possibly TRBD2 (6 bases). The sequencing used peripheral blood, collected on day 0 of MenACWY control vaccination. This clonotype originated in an adult in good health. The CDR3 loop is CASSIGARRGRHEQYF. In nucleotides, the CDR3 is TGTGCCAGTAGTATTGGGGCAAGGAGGGGTAGACACGAGCAGTACTTC. The variable domain in full, completed from reference TRBV19 and TRBJ2-7, reads DGGITQSPKYLFRKEGQNVTLSCEQNLNHDAMYWYRQDPGQGLRLIYYSQIVNDFQKGDIAEGYSVSREKKESFPLTVTSAQKNPTAFYLCASSIGARRGRHEQYFGPGTRLTVT.